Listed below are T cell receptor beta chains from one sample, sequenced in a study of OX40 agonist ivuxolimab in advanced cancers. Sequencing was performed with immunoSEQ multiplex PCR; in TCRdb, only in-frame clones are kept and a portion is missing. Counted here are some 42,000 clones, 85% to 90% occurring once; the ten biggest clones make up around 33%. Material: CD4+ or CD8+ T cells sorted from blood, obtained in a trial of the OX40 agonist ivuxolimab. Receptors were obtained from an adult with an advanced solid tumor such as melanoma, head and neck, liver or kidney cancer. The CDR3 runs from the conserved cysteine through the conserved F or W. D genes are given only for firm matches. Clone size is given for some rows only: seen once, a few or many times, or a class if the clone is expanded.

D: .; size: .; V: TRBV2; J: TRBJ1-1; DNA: TGTGCCAGCAGTGCGGAGCCCTACCATGGTTTCTTT; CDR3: CASSAEPYHGFF
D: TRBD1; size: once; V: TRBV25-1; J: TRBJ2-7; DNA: TGTGCCAGCAGTGGCCCAGGGGGTAACGAGCAGTACTTC; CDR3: CASSGPGGNEQYF
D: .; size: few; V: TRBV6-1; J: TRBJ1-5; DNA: TGTGCCAGCAGTGAATGGCAAGATCAGCCCCAGCATTTT; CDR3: CASSEWQDQPQHF
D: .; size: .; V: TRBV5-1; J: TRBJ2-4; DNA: TGCGCCAGCAGCTTGGAAGGGCGGCACATTCAGTACTTC; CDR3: CASSLEGRHIQYF
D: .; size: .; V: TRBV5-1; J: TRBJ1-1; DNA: TGCGCCAGCAGCTTGGCTGGGGTTCAGAACACTGAAGCTTTCTTT; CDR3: CASSLAGVQNTEAFF
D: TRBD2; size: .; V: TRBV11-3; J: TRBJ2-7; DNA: TGTGCCAGCAGCCCCTCGGGGGGGTCCTACGAGCAGTACTTC; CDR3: CASSPSGGSYEQYF
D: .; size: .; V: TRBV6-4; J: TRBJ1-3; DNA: TGTGCCAGCACGACACAGTGGGGCTTAGTAGACACCATATATTTT; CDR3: CASTTQWGLVDTIYF
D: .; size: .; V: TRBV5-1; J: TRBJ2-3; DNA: TGCGCCAGTCGTACCCCGGGGGGCACAGATACGCAGTATTTT; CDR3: CASRTPGGTDTQYF
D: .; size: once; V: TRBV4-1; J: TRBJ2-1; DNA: TGCGCCAGCAGCCAAGCCGGGGTGAGCTCCTACAATGAGCAGTTCTTC; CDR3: CASSQAGVSSYNEQFF
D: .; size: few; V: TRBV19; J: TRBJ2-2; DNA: TGTGCCATCCCGACAGGGAACACCGGGGAGCTGTTTTTT; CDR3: CAIPTGNTGELFF